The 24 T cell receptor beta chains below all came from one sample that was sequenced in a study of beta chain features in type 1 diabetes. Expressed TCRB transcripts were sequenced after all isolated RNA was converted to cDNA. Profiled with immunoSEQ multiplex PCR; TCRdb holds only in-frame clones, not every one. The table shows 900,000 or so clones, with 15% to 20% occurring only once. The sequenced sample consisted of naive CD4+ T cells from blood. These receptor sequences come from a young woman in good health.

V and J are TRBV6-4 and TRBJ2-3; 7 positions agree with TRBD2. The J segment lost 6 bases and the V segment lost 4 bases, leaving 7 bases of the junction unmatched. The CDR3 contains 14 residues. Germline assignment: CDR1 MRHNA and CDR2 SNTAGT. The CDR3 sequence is CASSVGGSGDTQYF. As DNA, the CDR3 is TGTGCCAGCAGTGTTGGCGGGAGTGGTGATACGCAGTATTTT.

CDR3 sequence reads: CSADRGATGELFF. The CDR3, as DNA: TGCAGCGCCGACAGGGGTGCCACCGGGGAGCTGTTTTTT. The chain recombines TRBV29-1 with TRBJ2-2; 8 bases are a match to TRBD1. The J segment lost 4 bases and the V segment lost 7 bases, leaving 5 bases of the junction unmatched. Germline CDR1 reads SQVTM; CDR2 reads ANQGSEA. This CDR3 is 13 amino acids long.

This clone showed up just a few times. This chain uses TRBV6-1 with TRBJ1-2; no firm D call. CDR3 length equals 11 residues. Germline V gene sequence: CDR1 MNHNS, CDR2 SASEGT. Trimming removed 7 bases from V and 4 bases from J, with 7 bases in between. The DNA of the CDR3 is TGTGCCAGCACCGACTCCTATGGCTACACCTTC. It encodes CASTDSYGYTF.

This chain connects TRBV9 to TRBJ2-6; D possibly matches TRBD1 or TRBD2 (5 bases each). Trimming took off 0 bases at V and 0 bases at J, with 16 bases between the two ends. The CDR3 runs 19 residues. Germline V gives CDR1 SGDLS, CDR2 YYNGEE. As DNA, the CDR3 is TGTGCCAGCAGCGTAGCCGAGGGGACGCAATACTCTGGGGCCAACGTCCTGACTTTC. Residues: CASSVAEGTQYSGANVLTF.

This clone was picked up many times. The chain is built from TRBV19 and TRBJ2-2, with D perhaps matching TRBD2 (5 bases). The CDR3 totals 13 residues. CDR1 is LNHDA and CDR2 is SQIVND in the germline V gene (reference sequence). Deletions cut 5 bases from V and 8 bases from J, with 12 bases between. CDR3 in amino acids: CASSGRGFGELFF. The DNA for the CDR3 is TGTGCCAGTAGTGGACGGGGTTTTGGGGAGCTGTTTTTT.

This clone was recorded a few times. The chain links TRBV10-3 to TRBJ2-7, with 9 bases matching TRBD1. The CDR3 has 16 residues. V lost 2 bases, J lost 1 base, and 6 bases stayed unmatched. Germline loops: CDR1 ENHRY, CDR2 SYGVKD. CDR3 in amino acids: CAISERPGQGSYEQYF. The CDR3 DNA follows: TGTGCCATCAGTGAGCGCCCGGGACAGGGATCCTACGAGCAGTACTTC.

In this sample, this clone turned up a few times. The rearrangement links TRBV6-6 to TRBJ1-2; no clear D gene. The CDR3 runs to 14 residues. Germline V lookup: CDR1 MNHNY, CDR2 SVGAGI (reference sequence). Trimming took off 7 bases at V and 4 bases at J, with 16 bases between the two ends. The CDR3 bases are TGTGCCAGCATCTACAAGGGTAGTAGCTATGGCTACACCTTC. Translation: CASIYKGSSYGYTF.

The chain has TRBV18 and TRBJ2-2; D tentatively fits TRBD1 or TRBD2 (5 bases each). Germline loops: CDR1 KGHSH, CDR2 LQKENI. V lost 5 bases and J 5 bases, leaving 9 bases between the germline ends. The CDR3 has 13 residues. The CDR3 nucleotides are TGTGCCAGCTCAGGGGGTGCGACCGGGGAGCTGTTTTTT. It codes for CASSGGATGELFF.

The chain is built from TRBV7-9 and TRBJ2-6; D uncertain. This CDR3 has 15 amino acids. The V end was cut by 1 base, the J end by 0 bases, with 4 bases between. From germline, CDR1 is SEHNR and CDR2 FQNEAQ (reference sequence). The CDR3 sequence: CASSLGYSGANVLTF. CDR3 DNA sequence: TGTGCCAGCAGCTTAGGGTACTCTGGGGCCAACGTCCTGACTTTC.

The DNA for the CDR3 is TGTGCCAGCAGAGGGGACTACTCGAACACCGGGGAGCTGTTTTTT. Translation gives CASRGDYSNTGELFF. The chain is built from TRBV6-4 and TRBJ2-2; 7 positions match TRBD2. J gave up 0 bases and V 6 bases, and 4 bases lay outside the gene matches. Germline CDR1 MRHNA, CDR2 SNTAGT. The CDR3 covers 15 residues.

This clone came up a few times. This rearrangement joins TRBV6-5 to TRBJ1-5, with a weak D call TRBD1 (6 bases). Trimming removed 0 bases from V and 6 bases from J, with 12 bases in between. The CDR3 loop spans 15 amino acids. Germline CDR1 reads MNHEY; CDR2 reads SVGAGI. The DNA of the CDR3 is TGTGCCAGCAGTTACTCAAGGGGGTTCGGTCAGCCCCAGCATTTT. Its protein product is CASSYSRGFGQPQHF.

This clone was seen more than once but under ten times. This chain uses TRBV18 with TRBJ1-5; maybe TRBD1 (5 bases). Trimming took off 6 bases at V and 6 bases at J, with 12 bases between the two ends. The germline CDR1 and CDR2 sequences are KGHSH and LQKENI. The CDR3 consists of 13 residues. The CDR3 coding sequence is TGTGCCAGCTCCTACGCAGGGATTCAGCCCCAGCATTTT. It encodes CASSYAGIQPQHF. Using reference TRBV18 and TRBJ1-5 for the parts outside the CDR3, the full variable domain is NAGVMQNPRHLVRRRGQEARLRCSPMKGHSHVYWYRQLPEEGLKFMVYLQKENIIDESGMPKERFSAEFPKEGPSILRIQQVVRGDSAAYFCASSYAGIQPQHFGDGTRLSIL.

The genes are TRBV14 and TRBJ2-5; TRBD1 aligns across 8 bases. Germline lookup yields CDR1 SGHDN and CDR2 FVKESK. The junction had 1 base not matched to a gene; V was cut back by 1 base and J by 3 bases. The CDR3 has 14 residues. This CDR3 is CASSQAGGKETQYF. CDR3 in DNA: TGTGCCAGCAGCCAAGCAGGGGGCAAAGAGACCCAGTACTTC.

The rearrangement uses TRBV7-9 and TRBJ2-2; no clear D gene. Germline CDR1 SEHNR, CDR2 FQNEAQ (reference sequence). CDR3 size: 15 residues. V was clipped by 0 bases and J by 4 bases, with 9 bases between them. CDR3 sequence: CASSLALASTGELFF. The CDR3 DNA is TGTGCCAGCAGCTTAGCGTTGGCTAGCACCGGGGAGCTGTTTTTT.

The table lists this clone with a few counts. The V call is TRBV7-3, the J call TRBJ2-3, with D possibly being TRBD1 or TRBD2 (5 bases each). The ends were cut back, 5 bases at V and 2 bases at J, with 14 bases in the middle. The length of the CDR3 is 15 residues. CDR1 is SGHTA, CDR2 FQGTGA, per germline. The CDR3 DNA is TGTGCCAGCAGCCAAGGGTTCGGGGCCACAGATACGCAGTATTTT. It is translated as CASSQGFGATDTQYF.

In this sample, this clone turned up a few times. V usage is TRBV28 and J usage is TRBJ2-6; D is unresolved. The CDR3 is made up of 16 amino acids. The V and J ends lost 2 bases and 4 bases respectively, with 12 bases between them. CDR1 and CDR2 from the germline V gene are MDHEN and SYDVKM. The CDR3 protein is CASSLIWGTGANVLTF. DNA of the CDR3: TGTGCCAGCAGTTTAATTTGGGGAACCGGGGCCAACGTCCTGACTTTC.

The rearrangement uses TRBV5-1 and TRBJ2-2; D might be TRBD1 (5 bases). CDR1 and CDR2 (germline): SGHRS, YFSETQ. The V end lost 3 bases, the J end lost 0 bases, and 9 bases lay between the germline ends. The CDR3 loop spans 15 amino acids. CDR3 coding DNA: TGCGCCAGCAGCTGGAAGGGGCCGAACACCGGGGAGCTGTTTTTT. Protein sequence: CASSWKGPNTGELFF.

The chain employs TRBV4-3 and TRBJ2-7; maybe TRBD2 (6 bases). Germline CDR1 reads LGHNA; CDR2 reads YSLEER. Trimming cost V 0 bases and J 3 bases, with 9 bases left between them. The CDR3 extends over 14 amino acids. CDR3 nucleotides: TGCGCCAGCAGCCAAGATCCGCGGGGCTACGAGCAGTACTTC. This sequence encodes CASSQDPRGYEQYF.

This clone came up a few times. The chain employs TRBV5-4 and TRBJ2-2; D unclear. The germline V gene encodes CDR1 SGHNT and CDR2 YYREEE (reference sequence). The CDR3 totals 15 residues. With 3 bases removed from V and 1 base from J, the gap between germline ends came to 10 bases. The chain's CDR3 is CASSSNYRNTGELFF. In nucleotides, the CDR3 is TGTGCCAGCAGCTCGAACTACCGGAACACCGGGGAGCTGTTTTTT.

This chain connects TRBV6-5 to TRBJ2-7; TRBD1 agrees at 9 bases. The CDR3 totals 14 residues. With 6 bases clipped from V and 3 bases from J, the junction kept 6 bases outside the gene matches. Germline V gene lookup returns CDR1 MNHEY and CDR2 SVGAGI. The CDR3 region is CASREGTGRYEQYF. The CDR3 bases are TGTGCCAGCAGGGAGGGGACAGGGCGCTACGAGCAGTACTTC.

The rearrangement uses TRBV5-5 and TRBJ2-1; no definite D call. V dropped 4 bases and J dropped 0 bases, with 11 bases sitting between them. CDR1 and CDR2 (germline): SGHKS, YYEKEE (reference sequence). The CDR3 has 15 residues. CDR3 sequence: CASSGYIASYNEQFF. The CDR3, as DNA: TGTGCCAGCAGCGGCTATATAGCCTCCTACAATGAGCAGTTCTTC.

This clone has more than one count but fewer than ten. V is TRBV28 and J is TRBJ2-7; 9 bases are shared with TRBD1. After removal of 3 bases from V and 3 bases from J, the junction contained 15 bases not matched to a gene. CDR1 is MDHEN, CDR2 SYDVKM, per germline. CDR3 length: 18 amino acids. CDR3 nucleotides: TGTGCCAGCAGTTTCGACAGGGGGGCACAGGGAAGGGGCTACGAGCAGTACTTC. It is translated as CASSFDRGAQGRGYEQYF.

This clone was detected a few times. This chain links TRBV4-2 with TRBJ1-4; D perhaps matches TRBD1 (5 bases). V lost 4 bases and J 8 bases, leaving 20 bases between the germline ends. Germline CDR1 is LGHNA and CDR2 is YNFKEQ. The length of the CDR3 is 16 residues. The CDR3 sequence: CASSPQFGQGTEKLFF. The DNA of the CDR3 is TGTGCCAGCAGCCCACAATTCGGGCAGGGTACCGAAAAACTGTTTTTT.

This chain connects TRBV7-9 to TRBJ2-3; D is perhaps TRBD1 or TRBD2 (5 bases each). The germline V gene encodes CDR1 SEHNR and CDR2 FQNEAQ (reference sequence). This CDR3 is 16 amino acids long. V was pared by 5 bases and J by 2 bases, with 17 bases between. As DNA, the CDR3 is TGTGCCAGCAGCCATAACCGGGACCGCTTCACAGATACGCAGTATTTT. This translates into CASSHNRDRFTDTQYF.